Below are 17 T cell receptor beta chains sequenced from a single sample in a study of cytomegalovirus exposure and HLA in healthy donors. Researchers ran the PCR with 60 Vbeta and 13 Jbeta primers. Profiling relied on immunoSEQ multiplex PCR, and the TCRdb table lists in-frame clones only, not all of them. In the table there are 150,000 to 200,000 clones, around 81% of which are singletons. The sequencing input was PBMCs. The receptors derive from a woman aged 50 to 60 in good health and CMV-seronegative.

This chain connects TRBV4-2 to TRBJ2-7; D is possibly TRBD2 (6 bases). Trimming left V 4 bases short and J 6 bases short, with 19 bases between. Germline loops: CDR1 LGHNA, CDR2 YNFKEQ. This CDR3 is 15 amino acids long. CDR3 residues: CASSPHLREFSEQYF. In DNA form, the CDR3 reads TGTGCCAGCAGCCCACACTTGCGGGAATTCAGCGAGCAGTACTTC.

V is TRBV13 and J is TRBJ1-5; the D gene is possibly TRBD1 (6 bases). V was pared by 0 bases and J by 7 bases, with 13 bases between. The CDR3 sequence is 15 residues long. CDR1 and CDR2 (germline): PRHDT, FYEKMQ (reference sequence). Here the CDR3 reads CASSLGQGPSQPQHF. For the CDR3, the DNA is TGTGCCAGCAGCTTAGGACAGGGTCCCAGCCAGCCCCAGCATTTT.

The chain is built from TRBV10-3 and TRBJ1-5; 7 bases match TRBD1. The germline CDR1 and CDR2 sequences are ENHRY and SYGVKD. J was trimmed by 5 bases and V by 3 bases; bases with no gene match: 4. The CDR3 extends over 14 amino acids. The CDR3 nucleotides read TGTGCCATCAGTGACAAACAGGGGTATCAGCCCCAGCATTTT. Its translation is CAISDKQGYQPQHF.

This clone came up once. The chain joins TRBV29-1 to TRBJ1-1; a weak D match, TRBD1 (6 bases). Germline assignment: CDR1 SQVTM and CDR2 ANQGSEA. The CDR3 has 14 residues. Trimming left V 6 bases short and J 3 bases short, with 17 bases between. The CDR3 DNA reads TGCAGCGTCCCCGGAGCCAAGGGGGACACTGAAGCTTTCTTT. Its translation is CSVPGAKGDTEAFF.

A word on this clone: This specimen includes other DNA sequences encoding the same CDR3. The chain is built from TRBV5-1 and TRBJ1-1; 8 positions agree with TRBD1. Germline trimming cut 4 bases from V and 1 base from J; bases unmatched to any gene: 6. The CDR3 is 15 amino acids. Germline CDR1 SGHRS, CDR2 YFSETQ. CDR3 bases: TGCGCCAGCAGCCTTCGACAGGGGTCGAACACTGAAGCTTTCTTT. Protein product: CASSLRQGSNTEAFF.

The chain joins TRBV7-2 to TRBJ1-5; D gene ambiguous. V was pared by 4 bases and J by 2 bases, with 12 bases between. In germline, CDR1 is SGHTA, CDR2 FQGNSA. CDR3 length equals 15 residues. The CDR3 region is CASSSRRAGNQPQHF. CDR3 DNA: TGTGCCAGCAGCTCGCGGCGGGCAGGCAATCAGCCCCAGCATTTT.

The chain employs TRBV2 and TRBJ1-1, with D maybe TRBD1 (6 bases). This CDR3 spans 14 amino acids. Germline assignment: CDR1 SNHLY and CDR2 FYNNEI. Between the trimmed V and J ends, which lost 6 bases and 5 bases, there was a span of 16 bases. The DNA of the CDR3 is TGTGCCAGCAGGTCGACAGGATGGGGGACTGAAGCTTTCTTT. Amino acid sequence: CASRSTGWGTEAFF.

The CDR3 is CASSEGDTRYEQYF. The DNA for the CDR3 is TGTGCCAGCAGTGAAGGGGACACTAGGTACGAGCAGTACTTC. The chain couples TRBV6-1 to TRBJ2-5; D is perhaps TRBD1 (6 bases). The J call is uncertain, as TRBJ2-7 better fits the DNA end. Germline V gene data show CDR1 as MNHNS and CDR2 as SASEGT. This CDR3 has 14 residues.

This rearrangement joins TRBV7-9 to TRBJ2-1; D is possibly TRBD2 (6 bases). There are 15 residues in the CDR3. Germline V CDR1 and CDR2: SEHNR, FQNEAQ (reference sequence). Trimming removed 5 bases at V and 7 bases at J, with 18 bases between. The CDR3, as DNA: TGTGCCAGCAGCCCCACCACCCGACTAGTAAATGAGCAGTTCTTC. This encodes CASSPTTRLVNEQFF.

The gene calls are TRBV7-9 and TRBJ2-7; TRBD2 matches 9 bases. The CDR3 sequence is 13 residues long. The J segment lost 4 bases and the V segment lost 4 bases, leaving 2 bases of the junction unmatched. Germline CDR1 SEHNR, CDR2 FQNEAQ (reference sequence). The CDR3 loop reads CASSSGLAYEQYF. CDR3 in DNA: TGTGCCAGCAGCTCGGGACTAGCTTACGAGCAGTACTTC.

This rearrangement joins TRBV27 to TRBJ1-5; D is undetermined. The germline CDR1 and CDR2 sequences are MNHEY and SMNVEV (reference sequence). The CDR3 covers 12 residues. Trimming stripped 7 bases from V and 6 bases from J, with 10 bases between. The CDR3 nucleotides read TGTGCCAGCACCTCAGGTCGTCAGCCCCAGCATTTT. It translates to CASTSGRQPQHF.

The rearrangement links TRBV10-2 to TRBJ2-3; D might be TRBD2 (5 bases). Germline V gives CDR1 WSHSY, CDR2 SAAADI. V was clipped by 8 bases and J by 7 bases, with 16 bases between them. This CDR3 is 13 amino acids long. The CDR3 nucleotides read TGCGCCAGCCTGGGAGATAGGAGGAATACGCAGTATTTT. It encodes CASLGDRRNTQYF.

The chain links TRBV14 to TRBJ1-1; weak D call: TRBD1 (6 bases). V lost 4 bases, J lost 3 bases, and 12 bases lay in between. The CDR3 sequence is 14 residues long. Germline CDR1 reads SGHDN; CDR2 reads FVKESK. Written as DNA, the CDR3 is TGTGCCAGCAGCCGCGACAGGTGGGACACTGAAGCTTTCTTT. Residues: CASSRDRWDTEAFF.

This clone was seen more than once but under ten times. The chain has TRBV6-1 and TRBJ1-1; D not certain. Germline V gives CDR1 MNHNS, CDR2 SASEGT. The CDR3 is 15 residues long. V dropped 6 bases and J dropped 0 bases, with 14 bases sitting between them. The CDR3, as DNA: TGTGCCAGCAGCCCAAGCTATCCTATGAACACTGAAGCTTTCTTT. Residues: CASSPSYPMNTEAFF.

The V and J genes are TRBV5-6 and TRBJ2-1; 7 bases agree with TRBD2. The V gene's germline CDR1 is SGHDT and CDR2 YYEEEE. The V segment lost 3 bases and the J segment 7 bases; nucleotides outside the gene matches: 10. The CDR3 is 15 residues long. CDR3 sequence reads: CASSSGLGSENEQFF. The CDR3 DNA is TGTGCCAGCAGCTCCGGACTAGGAAGTGAGAATGAGCAGTTCTTC.

This chain connects TRBV29-1 to TRBJ1-5; D is perhaps TRBD1 (5 bases). Germline V gives CDR1 SQVTM, CDR2 ANQGSEA. Trimming removed 4 bases from V and 5 bases from J, with 12 bases in between. This CDR3 has 13 residues. The CDR3 region has the DNA TGCAGCGTTGGGGCGGGGGACTATCAGCCCCAGCATTTT. Translating it yields CSVGAGDYQPQHF.

The chain couples TRBV6-1 to TRBJ2-6, with TRBD1 matching 12 bases. V gave up 2 bases and J gave up 4 bases; unmatched junction bases: 9. This CDR3 contains 19 residues. Germline assignment: CDR1 MNHNS and CDR2 SASEGT. The CDR3 nucleotides read TGTGCCAGCAGTGAACAGGGGGACAGGGGGCTAAGAGGGGCCAACGTCCTGACTTTC. Translation: CASSEQGDRGLRGANVLTF.